This T cell receptor beta chain was identified during a study of glioma-infiltrating T cells after dendritic cell vaccination. The count of this clone is one. The repertoire was sequenced with immunoSEQ multiplex PCR; TCRdb's copy has only in-frame clones and lacks some. Of tens of thousands of clones in the sample, 86% are singletons; the top ten hold around a sixth. CDR1 SGHAT and CDR2 FQNNGV come from the germline V gene. V lost 9 bases to trimming and J lost 8 bases, with 23 bases between them. The CDR3 is made up of 15 amino acids. The V and J genes are TRBV11-2 and TRBJ1-3; D is ambiguous. The starting material was blood, obtained before dendritic cell vaccination. The receptor comes from a human donor with glioblastoma. This CDR3 is CASTISFGTTYTIYF. The DNA for the CDR3 is TGTGCCAGTACTATATCATTTGGCACGACGTACACCATATATTTT.